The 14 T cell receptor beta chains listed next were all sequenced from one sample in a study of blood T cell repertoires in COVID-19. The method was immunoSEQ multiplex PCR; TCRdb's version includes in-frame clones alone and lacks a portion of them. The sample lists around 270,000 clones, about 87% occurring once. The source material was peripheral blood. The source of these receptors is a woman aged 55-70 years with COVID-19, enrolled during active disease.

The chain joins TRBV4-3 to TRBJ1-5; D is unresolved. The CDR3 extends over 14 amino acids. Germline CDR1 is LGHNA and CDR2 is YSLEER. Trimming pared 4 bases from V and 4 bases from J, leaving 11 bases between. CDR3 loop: CASSLSRENQPQHF. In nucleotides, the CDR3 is TGCGCCAGCAGCCTTTCTCGAGAAAATCAGCCCCAGCATTTT.

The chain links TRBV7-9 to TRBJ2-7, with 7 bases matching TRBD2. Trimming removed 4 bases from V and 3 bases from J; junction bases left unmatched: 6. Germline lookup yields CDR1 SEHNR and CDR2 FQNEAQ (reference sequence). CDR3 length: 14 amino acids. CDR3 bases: TGTGCCAGCAGCTCAATAGCGGGTTACTACGAGCAGTACTTC. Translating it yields CASSSIAGYYEQYF.

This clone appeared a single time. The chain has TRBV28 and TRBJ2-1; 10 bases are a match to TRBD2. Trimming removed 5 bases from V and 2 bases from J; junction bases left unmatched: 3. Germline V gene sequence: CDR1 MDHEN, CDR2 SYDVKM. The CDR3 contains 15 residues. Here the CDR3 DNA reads TGTGCCAGCAGTGAAAGCGGGAGGGCCTACAATGAGCAGTTCTTC. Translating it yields CASSESGRAYNEQFF. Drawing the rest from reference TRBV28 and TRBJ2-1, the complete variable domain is DVKVTQSSRYLVKRTGEKVFLECVQDMDHENMFWYRQDPGLGLRLIYFSYDVKMKEKGDIPEGYSVSREKKERFSLILESASTNQTSMYLCASSESGRAYNEQFFGPGTRLTVL.

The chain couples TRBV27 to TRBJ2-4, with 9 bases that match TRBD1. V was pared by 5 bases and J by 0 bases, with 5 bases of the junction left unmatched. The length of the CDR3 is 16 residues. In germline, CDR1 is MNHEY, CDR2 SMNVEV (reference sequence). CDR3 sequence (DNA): TGTGCCAGCAGTGACGGACAGGGGATAGCCAAAAACATTCAGTACTTC. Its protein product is CASSDGQGIAKNIQYF.

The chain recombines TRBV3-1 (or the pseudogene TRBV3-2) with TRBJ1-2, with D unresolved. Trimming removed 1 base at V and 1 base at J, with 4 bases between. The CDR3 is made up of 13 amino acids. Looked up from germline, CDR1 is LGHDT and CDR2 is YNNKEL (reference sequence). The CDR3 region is CASSQALNYGYTF. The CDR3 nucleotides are TGTGCCAGCAGCCAAGCCCTTAACTATGGCTACACCTTC.

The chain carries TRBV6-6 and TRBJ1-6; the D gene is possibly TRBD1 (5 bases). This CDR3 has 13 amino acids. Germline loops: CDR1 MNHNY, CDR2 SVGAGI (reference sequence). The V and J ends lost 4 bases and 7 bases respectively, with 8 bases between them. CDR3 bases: TGTGCCAGCAGTTTCCGGGGGAATTCACCCCTCCACTTT. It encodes CASSFRGNSPLHF.

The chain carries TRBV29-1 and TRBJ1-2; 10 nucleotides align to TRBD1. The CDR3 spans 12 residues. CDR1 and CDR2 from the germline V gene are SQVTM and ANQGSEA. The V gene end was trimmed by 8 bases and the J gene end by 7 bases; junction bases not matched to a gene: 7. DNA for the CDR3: TGCAGCTCTAGGACAGGGGGAGGTGGCTACACCTTC. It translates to CSSRTGGGGYTF.

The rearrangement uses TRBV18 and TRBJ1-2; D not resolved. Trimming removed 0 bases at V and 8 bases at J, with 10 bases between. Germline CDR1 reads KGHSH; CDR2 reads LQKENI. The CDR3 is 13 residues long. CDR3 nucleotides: TGTGCCAGCTCACCACCCGGGGTAAGCGGCTACACCTTC. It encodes CASSPPGVSGYTF.

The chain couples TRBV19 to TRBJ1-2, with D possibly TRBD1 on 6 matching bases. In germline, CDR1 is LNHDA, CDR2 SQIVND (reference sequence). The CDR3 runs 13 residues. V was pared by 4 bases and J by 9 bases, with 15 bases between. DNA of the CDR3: TGTGCCAGTAGTACCCTACAGGGTCTGAGCTACACCTTC. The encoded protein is CASSTLQGLSYTF.

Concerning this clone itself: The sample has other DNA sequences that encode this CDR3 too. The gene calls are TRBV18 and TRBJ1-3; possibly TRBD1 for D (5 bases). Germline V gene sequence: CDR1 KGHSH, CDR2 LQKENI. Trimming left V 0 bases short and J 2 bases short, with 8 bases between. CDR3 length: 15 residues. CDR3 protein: CASSPPGGTGNTIYF. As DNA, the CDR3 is TGTGCCAGCTCACCACCGGGGGGGACTGGAAACACCATATATTTT.

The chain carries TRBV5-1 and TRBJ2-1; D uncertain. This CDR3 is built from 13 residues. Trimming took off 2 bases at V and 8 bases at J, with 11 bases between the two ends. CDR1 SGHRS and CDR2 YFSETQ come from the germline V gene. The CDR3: CASSFRVKDEQFF. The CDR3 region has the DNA TGCGCCAGCAGCTTTCGCGTAAAAGATGAGCAGTTCTTC.

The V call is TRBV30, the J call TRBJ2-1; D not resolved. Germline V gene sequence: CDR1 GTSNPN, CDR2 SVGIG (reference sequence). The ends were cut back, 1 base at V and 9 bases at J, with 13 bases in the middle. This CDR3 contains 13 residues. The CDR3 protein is CAWSASRGGEQFF. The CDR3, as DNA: TGTGCCTGGAGTGCTTCCCGTGGCGGTGAGCAGTTCTTC.

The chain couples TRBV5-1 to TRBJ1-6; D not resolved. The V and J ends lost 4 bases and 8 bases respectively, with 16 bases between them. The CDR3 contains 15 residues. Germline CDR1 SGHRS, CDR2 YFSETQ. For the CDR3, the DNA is TGCGCCAGCAGCCCTAAACACGGAGCCGATTCACCCCTCCACTTT. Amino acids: CASSPKHGADSPLHF.

CDR3: CASSRTGGGGSNQPQHF. CDR3 bases: TGTGCCAGCAGTCGGACAGGGGGCGGTGGGAGCAATCAGCCCCAGCATTTT. V and J are TRBV27 and TRBJ1-5; 11 nucleotides align to TRBD1. The CDR3 totals 17 residues. CDR1 is MNHEY and CDR2 is SMNVEV in the germline V gene (reference sequence). V shed 5 bases and J 1 base; nucleotides not matched to a gene: 7.